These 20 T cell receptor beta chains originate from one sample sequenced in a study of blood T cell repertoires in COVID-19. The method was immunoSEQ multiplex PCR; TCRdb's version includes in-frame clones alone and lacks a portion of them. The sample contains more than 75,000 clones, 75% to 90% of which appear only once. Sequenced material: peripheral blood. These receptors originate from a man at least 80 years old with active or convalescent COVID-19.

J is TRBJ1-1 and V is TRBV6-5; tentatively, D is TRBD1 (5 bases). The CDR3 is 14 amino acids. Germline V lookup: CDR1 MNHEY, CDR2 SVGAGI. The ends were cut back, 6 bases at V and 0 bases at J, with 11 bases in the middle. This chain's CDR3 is CASRPRTMNTEAFF. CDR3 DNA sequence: TGTGCCAGCAGACCCAGGACAATGAACACTGAAGCTTTCTTT.

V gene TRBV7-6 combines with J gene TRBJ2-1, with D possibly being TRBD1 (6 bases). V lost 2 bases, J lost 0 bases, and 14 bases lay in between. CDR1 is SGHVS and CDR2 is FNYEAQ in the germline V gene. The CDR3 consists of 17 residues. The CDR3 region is CASSLTTADSSYNEQFF. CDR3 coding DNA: TGTGCCAGCAGCTTAACAACAGCGGACAGCTCCTACAATGAGCAGTTCTTC.

The CDR3 here is CASSLGGRNNEQFF. Written as DNA, the CDR3 is TGTGCCAGCAGCTTAGGCGGGAGGAACAATGAGCAGTTCTTC. V is TRBV7-3 and J is TRBJ2-1, with TRBD2 matching over 8 bases. Trimming took 2 bases from V and 5 from J; bases not matched to a gene: 2. Germline V lookup: CDR1 SGHTA, CDR2 FQGTGA. The CDR3 consists of 14 residues.

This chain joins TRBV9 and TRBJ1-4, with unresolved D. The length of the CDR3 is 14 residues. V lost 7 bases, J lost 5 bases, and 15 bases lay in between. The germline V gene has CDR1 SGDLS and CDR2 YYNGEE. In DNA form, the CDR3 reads TGTGCCAGCGGGAGGGCAGGAGCAAATGAAAAACTGTTTTTT. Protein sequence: CASGRAGANEKLFF.

The CDR3 is CASSIGQGRRSPLHF. The CDR3 DNA sequence: TGTGCCAGTAGTATAGGACAGGGACGGCGTTCACCCCTCCACTTT. The rearrangement links TRBV19 to TRBJ1-6, with 7 bases matching TRBD1. Germline V gene data show CDR1 as LNHDA and CDR2 as SQIVND (reference sequence). Trimming removed 1 base from V and 9 bases from J; junction bases left unmatched: 6. The CDR3 length is 15 residues.

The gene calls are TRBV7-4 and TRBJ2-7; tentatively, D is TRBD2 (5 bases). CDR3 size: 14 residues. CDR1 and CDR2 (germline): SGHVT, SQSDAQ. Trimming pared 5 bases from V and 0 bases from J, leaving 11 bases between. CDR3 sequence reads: CASSAGISSYEQYF. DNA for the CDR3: TGTGCCAGCAGCGCCGGGATAAGCTCCTACGAGCAGTACTTC.

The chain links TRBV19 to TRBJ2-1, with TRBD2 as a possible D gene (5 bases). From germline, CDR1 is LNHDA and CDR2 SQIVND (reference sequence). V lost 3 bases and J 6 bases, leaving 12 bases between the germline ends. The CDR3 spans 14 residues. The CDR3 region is CASSIRGSGNEQFF. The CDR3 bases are TGTGCCAGTAGTATTCGGGGTTCCGGCAATGAGCAGTTCTTC.

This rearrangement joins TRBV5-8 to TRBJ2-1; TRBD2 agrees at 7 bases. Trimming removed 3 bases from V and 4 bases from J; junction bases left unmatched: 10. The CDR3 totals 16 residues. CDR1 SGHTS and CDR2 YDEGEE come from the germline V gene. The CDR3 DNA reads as TGTGCCAGCAGCTGGCCCCTGGCGGGGGTATACAATGAGCAGTTCTTC. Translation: CASSWPLAGVYNEQFF.

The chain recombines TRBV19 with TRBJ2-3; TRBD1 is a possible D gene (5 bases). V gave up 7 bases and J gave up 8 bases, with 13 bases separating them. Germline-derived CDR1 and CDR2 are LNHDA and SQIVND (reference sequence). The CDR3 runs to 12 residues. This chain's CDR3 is CASIRADGTQYF. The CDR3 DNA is TGTGCCAGTATCAGGGCCGACGGTACGCAGTATTTT.

The CDR3: CASSQSGQSNQPQHF. The CDR3 region has the DNA TGCGCCAGCAGTCAATCAGGACAAAGCAATCAGCCCCAGCATTTT. J is TRBJ1-5 and V is TRBV23-1, with a possible D match to TRBD1 (5 bases). TRBV23-1 is marked as an open reading frame, function uncertain. This CDR3 is built from 15 residues. The ends were cut back, 0 bases at V and 1 base at J, with 7 bases in the middle.

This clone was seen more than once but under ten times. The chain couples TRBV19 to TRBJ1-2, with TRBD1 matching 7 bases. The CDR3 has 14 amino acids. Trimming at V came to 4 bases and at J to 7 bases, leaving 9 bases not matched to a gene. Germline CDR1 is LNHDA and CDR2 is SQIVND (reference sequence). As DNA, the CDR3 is TGTGCCAGTAGTACTTTGACAGGGACTCCTGGCTACACCTTC. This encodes CASSTLTGTPGYTF.

This chain's CDR3 is CSTYHNEQFF. CDR3 DNA: TGCAGCACCTATCACAATGAGCAGTTCTTC. The rearrangement uses TRBV29-1 and TRBJ2-1; D gene ambiguous. Trimming shortened V by 8 bases and J by 5 bases, and 7 bases separated the two germline ends. The germline V gene encodes CDR1 SQVTM and CDR2 ANQGSEA. This CDR3 spans 10 amino acids.

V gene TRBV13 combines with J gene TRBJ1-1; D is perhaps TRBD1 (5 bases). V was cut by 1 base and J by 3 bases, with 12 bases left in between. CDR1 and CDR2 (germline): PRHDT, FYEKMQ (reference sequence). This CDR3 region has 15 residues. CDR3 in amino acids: CASSLAGRGDTEAFF. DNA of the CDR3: TGTGCCAGCAGCTTAGCCGGGCGGGGGGACACTGAAGCTTTCTTT. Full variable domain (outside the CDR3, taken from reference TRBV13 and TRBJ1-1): AAGVIQSPRHLIKEKRETATLKCYPIPRHDTVYWYQQGPGQDPQFLISFYEKMQSDKGSIPDRFSAQQFSDYHSELNMSSLELGDSALYFCASSLAGRGDTEAFFGQGTRLTVV.

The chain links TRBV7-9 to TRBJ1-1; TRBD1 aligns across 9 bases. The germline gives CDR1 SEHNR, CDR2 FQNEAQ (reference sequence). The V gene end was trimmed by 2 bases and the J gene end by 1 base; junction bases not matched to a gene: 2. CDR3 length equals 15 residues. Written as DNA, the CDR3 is TGTGCCAGCAGCTTAAGGGGACAGGGGAACACTGAAGCTTTCTTT. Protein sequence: CASSLRGQGNTEAFF.

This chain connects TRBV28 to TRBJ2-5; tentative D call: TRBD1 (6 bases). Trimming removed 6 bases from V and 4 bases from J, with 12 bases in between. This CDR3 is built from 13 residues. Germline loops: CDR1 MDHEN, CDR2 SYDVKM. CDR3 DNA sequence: TGTGCCAGCAGGGGTACAGGGCGAGAGACCCAGTACTTC. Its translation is CASRGTGRETQYF.

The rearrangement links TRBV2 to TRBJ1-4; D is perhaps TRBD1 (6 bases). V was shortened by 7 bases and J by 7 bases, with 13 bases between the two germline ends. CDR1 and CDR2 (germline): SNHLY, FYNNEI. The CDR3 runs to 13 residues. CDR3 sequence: CASKGVPGEKLFF. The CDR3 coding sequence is TGTGCCAGCAAGGGGGTGCCGGGTGAAAAACTGTTTTTT.

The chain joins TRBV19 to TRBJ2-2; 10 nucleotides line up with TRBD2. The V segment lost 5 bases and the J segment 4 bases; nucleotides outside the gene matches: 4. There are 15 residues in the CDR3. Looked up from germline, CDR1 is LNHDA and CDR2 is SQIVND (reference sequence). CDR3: CASSPSGSLTGELFF. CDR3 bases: TGTGCCAGTAGTCCTAGCGGGAGCCTCACCGGGGAGCTGTTTTTT.

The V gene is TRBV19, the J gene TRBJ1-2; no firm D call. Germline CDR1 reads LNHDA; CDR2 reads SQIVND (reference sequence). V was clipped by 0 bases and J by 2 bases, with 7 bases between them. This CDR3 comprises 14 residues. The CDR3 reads CASSIDGENYGYTF. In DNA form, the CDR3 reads TGTGCCAGTAGTATAGATGGGGAGAACTATGGCTACACCTTC.

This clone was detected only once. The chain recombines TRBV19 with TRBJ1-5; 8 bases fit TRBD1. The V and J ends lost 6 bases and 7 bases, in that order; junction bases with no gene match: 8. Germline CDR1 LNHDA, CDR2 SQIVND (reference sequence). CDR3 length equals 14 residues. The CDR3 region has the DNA TGTGCCAGTAGACGGACACAGGGGGGCCAGCCCCAGCATTTT. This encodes CASRRTQGGQPQHF.

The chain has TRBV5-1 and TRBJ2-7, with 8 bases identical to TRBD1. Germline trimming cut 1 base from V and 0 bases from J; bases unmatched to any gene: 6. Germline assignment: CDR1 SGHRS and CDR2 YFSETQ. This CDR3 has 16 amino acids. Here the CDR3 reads CASSLFRQGSSYEQYF. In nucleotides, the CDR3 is TGCGCCAGCAGCTTGTTCCGACAGGGGAGCTCCTACGAGCAGTACTTC. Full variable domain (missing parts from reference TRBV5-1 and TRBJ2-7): KAGVTQTPRYLIKTRGQQVTLSCSPISGHRSVSWYQQTPGQGLQFLFEYFSETQRNKGNFPGRFSGRQFSNSRSEMNVSTLELGDSALYLCASSLFRQGSSYEQYFGPGTRLTVT.